One and the same sample provided the 5 T cell receptor beta chains below, sequenced in a study of cytomegalovirus exposure and HLA in healthy donors. Use of 60 Vbeta and 13 Jbeta primers characterized the PCR. Sequencing used immunoSEQ multiplex PCR; TCRdb keeps in-frame clones, though not all of them. The repertoire has 100,000 to 150,000 clones, 83% of them found once; the top ten carry approximately 20%. The specimen sequenced was PBMCs. The receptor source for this set is a man aged 18 to 29 in good health and CMV-seropositive.

The chain carries TRBV6-5 and TRBJ1-2; D perhaps matches TRBD1 (6 bases). The germline V and J ends were trimmed by 0 bases and 2 bases, with 10 bases remaining between them. Germline-derived CDR1 and CDR2 are MNHEY and SVGAGI. CDR3 length: 15 residues. CDR3 DNA sequence: TGTGCCAGCAGTTACTCGGTGACAGGAAACTATGGCTACACCTTC. This sequence encodes CASSYSVTGNYGYTF.

This chain connects TRBV10-3 to TRBJ1-3; D possibly corresponds to TRBD1 (6 bases). V was clipped by 10 bases and J by 6 bases, with 13 bases between them. Germline CDR1 reads ENHRY; CDR2 reads SYGVKD. This CDR3 is built from 12 residues. The CDR3 protein is CATRDTLNTIYF. CDR3 DNA: TGTGCCACCCGGGACACCTTAAACACCATATATTTT.

This clone showed up just once. This rearrangement joins TRBV5-6 to TRBJ2-5; 11 bases align to TRBD1. The DNA end favors TRBJ2-7, so the J call may be wrong. From germline, CDR1 is SGHDT and CDR2 YYEEEE. This CDR3 has 15 residues. The CDR3 is CASSLGTGGPYEQYF. CDR3 nucleotide sequence: TGTGCCAGCAGCCTGGGGACAGGGGGGCCCTACGAGCAGTACTTC.

V gene TRBV27 combines with J gene TRBJ1-5, with a tentative D call TRBD1 (5 bases). This CDR3 comprises 16 residues. Trimming cost V 4 bases and J 7 bases, with 20 bases left between them. Germline lookup yields CDR1 MNHEY and CDR2 SMNVEV (reference sequence). CDR3 sequence reads: CASSYTGTPTDQPQHF. DNA of the CDR3: TGTGCCAGCAGTTATACTGGGACTCCGACGGACCAGCCCCAGCATTTT.

This clone has a handful of counts. The V gene is TRBV5-1, the J gene TRBJ1-2; D is possibly TRBD1 (6 bases). Trimming shortened V by 3 bases and J by 5 bases, and 11 bases separated the two germline ends. The CDR3 spans 13 residues. Germline V gene lookup returns CDR1 SGHRS and CDR2 YFSETQ. The DNA of the CDR3 is TGCGCCAGCAGCTCCCCGGACAGATATGGCTACACCTTC. Translated, it gives CASSSPDRYGYTF.